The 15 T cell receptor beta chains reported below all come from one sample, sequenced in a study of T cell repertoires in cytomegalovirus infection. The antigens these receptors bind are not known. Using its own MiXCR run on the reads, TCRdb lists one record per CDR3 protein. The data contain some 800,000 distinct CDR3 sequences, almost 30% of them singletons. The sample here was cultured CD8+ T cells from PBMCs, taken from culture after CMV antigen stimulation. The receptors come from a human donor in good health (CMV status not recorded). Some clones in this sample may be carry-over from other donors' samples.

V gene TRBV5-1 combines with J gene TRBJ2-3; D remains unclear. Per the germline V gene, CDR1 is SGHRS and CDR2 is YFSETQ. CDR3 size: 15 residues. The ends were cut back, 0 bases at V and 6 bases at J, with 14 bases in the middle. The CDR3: CASSLESAPGDTQYF. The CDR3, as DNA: TGCGCCAGCAGCTTGGAATCGGCCCCCGGGGATACGCAGTATTTT.

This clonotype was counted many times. DNA for the CDR3: TGTGCCAGCAGCTTAGCTAGCGGGGGCTCCAGCTCCTACGAGCAGTACGTC. Its protein product is CASSLASGGSSSYEQYV. The V and J genes are TRBV7-2 and TRBJ2-7; 9 bases align to TRBD2. CDR3 length equals 17 residues. Looked up from germline, CDR1 is SGHTA and CDR2 is FQGNSA. Trimming took 0 bases from V and 0 from J; bases not matched to a gene: 6.

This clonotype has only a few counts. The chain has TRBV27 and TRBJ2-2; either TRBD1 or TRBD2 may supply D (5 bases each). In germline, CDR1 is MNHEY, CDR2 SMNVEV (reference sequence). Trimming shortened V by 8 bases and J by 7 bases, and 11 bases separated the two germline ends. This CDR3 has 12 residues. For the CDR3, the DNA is TGTGCCAGCGGTCGGGGCCGCGGGGAGCTGTTTTTT. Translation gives CASGRGRGELFF.

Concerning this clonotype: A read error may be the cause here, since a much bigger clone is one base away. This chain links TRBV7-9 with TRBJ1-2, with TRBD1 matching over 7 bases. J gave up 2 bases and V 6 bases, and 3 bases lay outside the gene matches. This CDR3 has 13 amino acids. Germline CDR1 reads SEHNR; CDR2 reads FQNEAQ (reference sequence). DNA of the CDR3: TGTGCCAGCAGATCGGGACAGAACTATGGCTACACCTTC. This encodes CASRSGQNYGYTF.

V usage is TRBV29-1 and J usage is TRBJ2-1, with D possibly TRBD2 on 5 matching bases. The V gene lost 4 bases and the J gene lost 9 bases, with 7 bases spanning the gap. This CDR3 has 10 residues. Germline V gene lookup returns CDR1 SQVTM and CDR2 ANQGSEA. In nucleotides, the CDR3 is TGCAGCGTTGCAGGAGGTGAGCAGTTCTTC. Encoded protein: CSVAGGEQFF.

CDR3 bases: TGTGCCAGCAGCTTAGAAGGGGTGGGAGACACTGAAGCTTTCTTT. It yields the protein CASSLEGVGDTEAFF. V usage is TRBV7-6 and J usage is TRBJ1-1, with D possibly being TRBD1 (5 bases). Germline CDR1 SGHVS, CDR2 FNYEAQ. V lost 1 base and J lost 3, with 12 bases in between. There are 15 residues in the CDR3. Full variable domain (outside the CDR3, taken from reference TRBV7-6 and TRBJ1-1): GAGVSQSPRYKVTKRGQDVALRCDPISGHVSLYWYRQALGQGPEFLTYFNYEAQQDKSGLPNDRFSAERPEGSISTLTIQRTEQRDSAMYRCASSLEGVGDTEAFFGQGTRLTVV.

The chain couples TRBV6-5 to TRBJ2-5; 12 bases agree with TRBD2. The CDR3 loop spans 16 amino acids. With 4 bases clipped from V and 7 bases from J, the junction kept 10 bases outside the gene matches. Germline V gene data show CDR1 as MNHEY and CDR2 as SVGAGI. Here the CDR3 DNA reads TGTGCCAGCAGTTCCCGGACTAGCGGGGTCGTTGGGACCCAGTACTTC. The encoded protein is CASSSRTSGVVGTQYF.

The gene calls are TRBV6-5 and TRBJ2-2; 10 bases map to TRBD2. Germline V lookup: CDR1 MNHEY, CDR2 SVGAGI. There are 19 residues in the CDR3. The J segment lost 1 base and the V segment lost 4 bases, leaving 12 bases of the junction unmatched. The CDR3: CASSLRGSGGLMNTGELFF. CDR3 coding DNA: TGTGCCAGCAGTTTAAGGGGTAGCGGGGGGCTTATGAACACCGGGGAGCTGTTTTTT.

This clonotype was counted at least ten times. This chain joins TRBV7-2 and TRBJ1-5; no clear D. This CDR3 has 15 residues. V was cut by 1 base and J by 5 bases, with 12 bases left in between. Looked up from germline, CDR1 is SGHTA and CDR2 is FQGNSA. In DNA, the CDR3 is TGTGCCAGCAGCTTAGACGGGATGGAGGATCAGCCCCAGCATTTT. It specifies CASSLDGMEDQPQHF.

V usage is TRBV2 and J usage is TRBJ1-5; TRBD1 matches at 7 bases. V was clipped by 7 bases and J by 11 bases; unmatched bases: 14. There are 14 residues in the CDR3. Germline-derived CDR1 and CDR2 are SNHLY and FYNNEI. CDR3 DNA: TGTGCCAGCACCCCGACAGGGCTGGGGCAGACCCAGCATTTT. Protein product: CASTPTGLGQTQHF.

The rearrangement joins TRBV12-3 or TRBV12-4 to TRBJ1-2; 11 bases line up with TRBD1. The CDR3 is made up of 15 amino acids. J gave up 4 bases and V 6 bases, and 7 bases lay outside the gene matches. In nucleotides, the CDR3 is TGTGCCAGCAGAGGAAGGGACAGGGGGGTCTATGGCTACACCTTC. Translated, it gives CASRGRDRGVYGYTF.

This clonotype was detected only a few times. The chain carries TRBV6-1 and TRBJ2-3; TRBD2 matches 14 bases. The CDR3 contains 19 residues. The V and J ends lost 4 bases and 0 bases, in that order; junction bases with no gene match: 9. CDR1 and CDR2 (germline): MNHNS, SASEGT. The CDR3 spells CASSVLGTSGGGSTDTQYF. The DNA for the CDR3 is TGTGCCAGCAGTGTCCTCGGGACTAGCGGGGGCGGTAGCACAGATACGCAGTATTTT.

The CDR3 is CASSTTTGAYEQYF. The CDR3 DNA follows: TGTGCCAGTAGTACCACGACAGGGGCCTACGAGCAGTACTTC. The V call is TRBV19, the J call TRBJ2-7, with 8 positions matching TRBD1. The ends lost 4 bases at V and 2 bases at J; junction bases unmatched: 4. CDR1 is LNHDA, CDR2 SQIVND, per germline (reference sequence). This CDR3 comprises 14 residues.

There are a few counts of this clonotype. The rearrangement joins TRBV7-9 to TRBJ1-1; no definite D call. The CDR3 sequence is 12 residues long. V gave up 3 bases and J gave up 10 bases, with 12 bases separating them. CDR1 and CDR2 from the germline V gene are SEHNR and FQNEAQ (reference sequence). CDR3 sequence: CASSLTGKVAFF. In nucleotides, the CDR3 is TGTGCCAGCAGCTTGACCGGGAAGGTAGCTTTCTTT.

The CDR3 coding sequence is TGTGCCAGCATCATGCCTACTGAAGCTTTCTTT. This gives the protein CASIMPTEAFF. The genes are TRBV7-9 and TRBJ1-1; D uncertain. The CDR3 covers 11 residues. The ends were cut back, 7 bases at V and 5 bases at J, with 8 bases in the middle. Germline CDR1 SEHNR, CDR2 FQNEAQ (reference sequence). The whole variable domain, filled in from reference TRBV7-9 and TRBJ1-1, reads DTGVSQNPRHKITKRGQNVTFRCDPISEHNRLYWYRQTLGQGPEFLTYFQNEAQLEKSRLLSDRFSAERPKGSFSTLEIQRTEQGDSAMYLCASIMPTEAFFGQGTRLTVV.